Following are 7 T cell receptor beta chains from one sample sequenced in a study of T cells in Graves' hyperthyroidism and ophthalmopathy. The investigators amplified TCR beta CDR3 regions from RNA transcripts. The TCR CDR3 was amplified in a first-round RT-PCR using the HTBI primer set. One entry per CDR3 protein results from TCRdb running MiXCR on the multiplex PCR reads. The table lists a few hundred thousand distinct CDR3 sequences, about a fifth of them singletons, with approximately 25% in the top ten. Source material: blood. Receptor source: a man younger than 30 with Graves' hyperthyroidism.

The gene calls are TRBV30 and TRBJ1-1, with D possibly TRBD1 on 6 matching bases. This CDR3 is built from 13 residues. The V gene's germline CDR1 is GTSNPN and CDR2 SVGIG (reference sequence). Deletions cut 2 bases from V and 4 bases from J, with 11 bases between. CDR3 sequence (DNA): TGTGCCTGGAGTCAAGGGGGACCCACTGAAGCTTTCTTT. The encoded protein is CAWSQGGPTEAFF.

There are many counts of this clonotype. The chain carries TRBV28 and TRBJ1-2, with D unresolved. CDR1 is MDHEN and CDR2 is SYDVKM in the germline V gene. This CDR3 is 13 amino acids long. Trimming stripped 7 bases from V and 6 bases from J, with 15 bases between. CDR3 in DNA: TGTGCCAGCAACCCCGGGTCCGTAGATGGCTACACCTTC. It specifies CASNPGSVDGYTF.

This clonotype was seen repeatedly, ten times or more. The gene calls are TRBV6-1 and TRBJ2-3; D not resolved. CDR1 is MNHNS and CDR2 is SASEGT in the germline V gene. Between the trimmed V and J ends, which lost 11 bases and 4 bases, there was a span of 13 bases. The CDR3 runs to 12 residues. CDR3 amino acids: CASNRVADTQYF. CDR3 DNA sequence: TGTGCCTCTAATAGGGTGGCAGATACGCAGTATTTT.

The chain recombines TRBV7-2 with TRBJ2-7; D may be TRBD1 (5 bases). V was pared by 4 bases and J by 7 bases, with 17 bases between. Germline V gene sequence: CDR1 SGHTA, CDR2 FQGNSA. This CDR3 has 14 amino acids. CDR3 nucleotide sequence: TGTGCCAGCAGCTACCGGACATGGACCGGGGAGCAGTACTTC. Translated: CASSYRTWTGEQYF. Full variable domain (outside the CDR3, taken from reference TRBV7-2 and TRBJ2-7): GAGVSQSPSNKVTEKGKDVELRCDPISGHTALYWYRQSLGQGLEFLIYFQGNSAPDKSGLPSDRFSAERTGGSVSTLTIQRTQQEDSAVYLCASSYRTWTGEQYFGPGTRLTVT.

This clonotype appeared many times. J is TRBJ1-1 and V is TRBV29-1; 8 nucleotides match TRBD1. V lost 7 bases to trimming and J lost 5 bases; unmatched junction nucleotides: 9. Germline lookup yields CDR1 SQVTM and CDR2 ANQGSEA. This CDR3 contains 13 residues. The CDR3 sequence: CSETDRGWTEAFF. DNA of the CDR3: TGCAGCGAAACCGACAGGGGATGGACTGAAGCTTTCTTT.

The chain is built from TRBV25-1 and TRBJ2-7, with D hard to call. V dropped 8 bases and J dropped 1 base, with 21 bases sitting between them. Germline V gives CDR1 MGHDK, CDR2 SYGVNS. CDR3 size: 16 residues. The CDR3 bases are TGTGCCAGCCATTCTCACGCGAAGCAGCCTTCCTACGAGCAGTACTTC. This translates into CASHSHAKQPSYEQYF.

Regarding this clonotype: The junction does not match germline at one end; this may be a read error. The J gene is TRBJ2-7, the V gene TRBV12-3 or TRBV12-4, with 7 bases aligning to TRBD1. This CDR3 spans 13 amino acids. This CDR3 is CASSERQGYDQYF. CDR3 in DNA: TGTGCCAGCAGTGAACGACAGGGCTACGATCAGTACTTC.